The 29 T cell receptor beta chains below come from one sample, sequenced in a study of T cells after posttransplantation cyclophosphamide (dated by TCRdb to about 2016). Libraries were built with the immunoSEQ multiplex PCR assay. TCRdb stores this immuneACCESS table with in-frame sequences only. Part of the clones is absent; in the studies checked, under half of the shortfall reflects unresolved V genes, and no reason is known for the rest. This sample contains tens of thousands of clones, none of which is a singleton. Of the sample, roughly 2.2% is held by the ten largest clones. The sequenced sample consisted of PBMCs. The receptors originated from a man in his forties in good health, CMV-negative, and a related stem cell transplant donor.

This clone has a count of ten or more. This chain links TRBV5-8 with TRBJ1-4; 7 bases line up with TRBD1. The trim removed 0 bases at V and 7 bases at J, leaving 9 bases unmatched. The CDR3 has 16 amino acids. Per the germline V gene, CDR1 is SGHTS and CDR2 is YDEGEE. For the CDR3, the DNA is TGTGCCAGCAGCTTGGGGACAGGAGGTGCGGTTGAAAAACTGTTTTTT. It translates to CASSLGTGGAVEKLFF.

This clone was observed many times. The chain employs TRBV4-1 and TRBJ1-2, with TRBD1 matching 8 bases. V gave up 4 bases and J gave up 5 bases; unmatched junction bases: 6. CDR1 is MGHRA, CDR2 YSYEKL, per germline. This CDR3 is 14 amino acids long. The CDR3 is CASSPVTGGYGYTF. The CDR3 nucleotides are TGCGCCAGCAGCCCGGTCACAGGGGGGTATGGCTACACCTTC.

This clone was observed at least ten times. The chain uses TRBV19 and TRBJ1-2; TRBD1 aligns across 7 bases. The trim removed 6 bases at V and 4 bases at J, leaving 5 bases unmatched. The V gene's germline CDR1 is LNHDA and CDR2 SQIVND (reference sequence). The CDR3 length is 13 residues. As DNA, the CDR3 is TGTGCCAGTAGCATCACAGGGGCCTATGGCTACACCTTC. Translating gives CASSITGAYGYTF.

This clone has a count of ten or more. As DNA, the CDR3 is TGTGCCAGCAGCCACGCCGGGACTAGCGACTACGAGCAGTACTTC. Protein sequence: CASSHAGTSDYEQYF. The chain links TRBV4-2 to TRBJ2-7, with 10 bases identical to TRBD2. Germline V gene data show CDR1 as LGHNA and CDR2 as YNFKEQ. The junction had 5 bases not matched to a gene; V was cut back by 3 bases and J by 3 bases. The CDR3 has 15 residues.

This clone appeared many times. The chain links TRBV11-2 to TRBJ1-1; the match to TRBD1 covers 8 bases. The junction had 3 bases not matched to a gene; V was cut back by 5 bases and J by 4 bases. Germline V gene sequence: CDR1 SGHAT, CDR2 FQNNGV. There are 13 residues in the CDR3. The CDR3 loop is CASSQDRGTEAFF. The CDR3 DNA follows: TGTGCCAGCAGCCAAGACAGGGGCACTGAAGCTTTCTTT.

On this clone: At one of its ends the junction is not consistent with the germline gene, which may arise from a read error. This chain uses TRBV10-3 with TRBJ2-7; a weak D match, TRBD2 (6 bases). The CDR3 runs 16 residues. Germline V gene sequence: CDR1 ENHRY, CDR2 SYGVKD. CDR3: CAISESERENTYEQCF. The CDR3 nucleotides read TGTGCCATCAGTGAGTCCGAACGGGAGAACACCTACGAGCAGTGCTTC.

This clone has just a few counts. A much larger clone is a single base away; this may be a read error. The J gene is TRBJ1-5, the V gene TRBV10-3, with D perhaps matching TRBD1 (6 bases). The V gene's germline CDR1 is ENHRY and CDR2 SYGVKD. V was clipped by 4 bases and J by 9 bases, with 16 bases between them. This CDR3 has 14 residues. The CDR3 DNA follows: TGTGCCATCAGTGGGGAGGGGGGGCATCGGCCCCAGCATTTT. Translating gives CAISGEGGHRPQHF.

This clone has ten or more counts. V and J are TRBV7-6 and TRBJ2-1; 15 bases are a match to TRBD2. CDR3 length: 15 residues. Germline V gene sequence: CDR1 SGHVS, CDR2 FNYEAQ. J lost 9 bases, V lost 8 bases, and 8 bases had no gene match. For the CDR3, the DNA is TGTGCCAGCGGAGCTTTGGGACTAGCGGGAGGTGAGCAGTTCTTC. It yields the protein CASGALGLAGGEQFF.

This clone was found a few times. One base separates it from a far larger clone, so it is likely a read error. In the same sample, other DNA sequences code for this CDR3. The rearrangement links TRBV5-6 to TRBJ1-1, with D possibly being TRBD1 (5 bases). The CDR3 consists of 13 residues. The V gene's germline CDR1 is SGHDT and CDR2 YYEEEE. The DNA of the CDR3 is TGTGCCAGCAGCTTGGCAGGGAACACTGAAGCCTTCTTT. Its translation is CASSLAGNTEAFF.

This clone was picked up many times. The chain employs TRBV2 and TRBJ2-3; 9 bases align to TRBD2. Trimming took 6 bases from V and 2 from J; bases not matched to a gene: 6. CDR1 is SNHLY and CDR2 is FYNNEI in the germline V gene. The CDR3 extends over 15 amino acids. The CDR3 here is CASRGASGDTDTQYF. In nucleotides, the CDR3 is TGTGCCAGCAGGGGTGCTAGCGGGGACACAGATACGCAGTATTTT. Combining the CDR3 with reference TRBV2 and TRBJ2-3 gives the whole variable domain EPEVTQTPSHQVTQMGQEVILRCVPISNHLYFYWYRQILGQKVEFLVSFYNNEISEKSEIFDDQFSVERPDGSNFTLKIRSTKLEDSAMYFCASRGASGDTDTQYFGPGTRLTVL.

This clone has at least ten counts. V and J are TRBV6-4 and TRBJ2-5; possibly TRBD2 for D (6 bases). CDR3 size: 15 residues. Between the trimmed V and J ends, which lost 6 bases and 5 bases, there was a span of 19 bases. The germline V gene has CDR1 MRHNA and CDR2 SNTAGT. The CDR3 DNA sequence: TGTGCCAGCAGCCCCCGTGTGGGAGGCGGGGAGACCCAGTACTTC. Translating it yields CASSPRVGGGETQYF.

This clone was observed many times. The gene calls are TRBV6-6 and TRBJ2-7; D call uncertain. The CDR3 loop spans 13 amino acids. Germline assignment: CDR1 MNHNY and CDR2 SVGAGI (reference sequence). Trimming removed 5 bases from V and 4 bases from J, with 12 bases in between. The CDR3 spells CASSPGYGYEQYF. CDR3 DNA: TGTGCCAGCAGTCCCGGGTACGGGTACGAGCAGTACTTC.

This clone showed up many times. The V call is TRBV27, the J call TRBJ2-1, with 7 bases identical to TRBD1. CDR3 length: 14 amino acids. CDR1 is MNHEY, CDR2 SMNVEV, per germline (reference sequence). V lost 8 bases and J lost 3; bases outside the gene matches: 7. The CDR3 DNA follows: TGTGCCAGCTCTTATGGGGACAGCTACAATGAGCAGTTCTTC. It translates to CASSYGDSYNEQFF.

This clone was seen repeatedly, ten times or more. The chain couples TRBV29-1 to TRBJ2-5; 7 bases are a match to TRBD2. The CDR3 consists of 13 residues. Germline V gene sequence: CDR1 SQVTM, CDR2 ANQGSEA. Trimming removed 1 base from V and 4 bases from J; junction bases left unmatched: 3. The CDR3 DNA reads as TGCAGCGTTGAAGTTACGGGAGGAGAGACCCAGTACTTC. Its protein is CSVEVTGGETQYF.

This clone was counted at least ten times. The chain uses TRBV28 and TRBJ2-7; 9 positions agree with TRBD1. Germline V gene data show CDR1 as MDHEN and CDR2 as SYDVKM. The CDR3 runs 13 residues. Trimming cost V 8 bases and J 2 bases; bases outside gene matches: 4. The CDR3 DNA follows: TGTGCCAGCTGCTGGACAGGGGCCTACGAGCAGTACTTC. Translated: CASCWTGAYEQYF.

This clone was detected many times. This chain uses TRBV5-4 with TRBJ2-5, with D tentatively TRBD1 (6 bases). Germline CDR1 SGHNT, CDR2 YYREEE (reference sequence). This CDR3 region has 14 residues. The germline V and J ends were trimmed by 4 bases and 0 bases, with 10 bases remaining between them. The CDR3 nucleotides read TGTGCCAGCAGCCCGGACAGCGACCAAGAGACCCAGTACTTC. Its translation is CASSPDSDQETQYF.

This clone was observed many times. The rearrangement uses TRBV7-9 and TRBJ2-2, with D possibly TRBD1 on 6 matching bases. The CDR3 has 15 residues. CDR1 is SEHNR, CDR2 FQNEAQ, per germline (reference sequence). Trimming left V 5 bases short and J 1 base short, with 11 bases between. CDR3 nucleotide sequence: TGTGCCAGCAGCGCCGGGACAAAGAACACCGGGGAGCTGTTTTTT. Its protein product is CASSAGTKNTGELFF.

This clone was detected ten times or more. The CDR3 protein is CASSQEGLGQAASYEQYF. The CDR3 bases are TGTGCCAGCAGCCAGGAGGGCCTGGGACAGGCTGCCTCCTACGAGCAGTACTTC. The genes are TRBV4-2 and TRBJ2-7, with TRBD1 matching 8 bases. Trimming took 3 bases from V and 0 from J; bases not matched to a gene: 13. The length of the CDR3 is 18 residues. Germline V gives CDR1 LGHNA, CDR2 YNFKEQ.

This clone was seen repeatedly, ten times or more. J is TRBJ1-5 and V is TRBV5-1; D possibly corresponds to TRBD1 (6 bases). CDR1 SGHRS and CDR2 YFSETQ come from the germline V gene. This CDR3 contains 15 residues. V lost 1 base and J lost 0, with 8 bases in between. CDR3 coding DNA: TGCGCCAGCAGCTTGACAGGGTATAGCAATCAGCCCCAGCATTTT. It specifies CASSLTGYSNQPQHF.

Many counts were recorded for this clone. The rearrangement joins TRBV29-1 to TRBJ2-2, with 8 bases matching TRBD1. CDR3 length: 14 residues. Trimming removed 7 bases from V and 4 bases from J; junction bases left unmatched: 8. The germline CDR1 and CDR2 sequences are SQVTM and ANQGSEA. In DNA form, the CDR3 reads TGCAGCGGTACAGGGGGGTCGGGCACCGGGGAGCTGTTTTTT. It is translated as CSGTGGSGTGELFF.

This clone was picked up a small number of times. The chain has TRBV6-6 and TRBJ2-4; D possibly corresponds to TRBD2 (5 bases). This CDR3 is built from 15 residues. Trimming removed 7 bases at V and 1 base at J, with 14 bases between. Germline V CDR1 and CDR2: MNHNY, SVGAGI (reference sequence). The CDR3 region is CASIDGDGAKNIQYF. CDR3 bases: TGTGCCAGCATCGACGGGGATGGGGCCAAAAACATTCAGTACTTC.

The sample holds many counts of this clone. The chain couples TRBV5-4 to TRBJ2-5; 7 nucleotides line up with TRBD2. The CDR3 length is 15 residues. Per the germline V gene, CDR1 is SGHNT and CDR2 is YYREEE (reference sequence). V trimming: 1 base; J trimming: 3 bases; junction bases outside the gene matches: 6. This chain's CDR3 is CASSLRTSGEETQYF. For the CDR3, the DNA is TGTGCCAGCAGCTTGCGGACGAGCGGGGAAGAGACCCAGTACTTC.

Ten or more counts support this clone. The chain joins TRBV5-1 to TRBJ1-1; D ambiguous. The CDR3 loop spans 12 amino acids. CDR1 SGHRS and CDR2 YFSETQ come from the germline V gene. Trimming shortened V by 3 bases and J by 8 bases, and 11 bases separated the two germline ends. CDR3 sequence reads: CASSWTGGEAFF. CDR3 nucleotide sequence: TGCGCCAGCAGCTGGACTGGTGGAGAAGCTTTCTTT.

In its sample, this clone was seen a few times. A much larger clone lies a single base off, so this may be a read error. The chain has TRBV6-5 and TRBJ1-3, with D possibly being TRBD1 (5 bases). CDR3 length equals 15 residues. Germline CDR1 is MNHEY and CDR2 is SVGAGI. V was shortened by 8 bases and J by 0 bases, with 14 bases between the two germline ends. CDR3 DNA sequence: TGTGCCAGCGGCCGACGGGGGGACTCTGGAAACACCATATATTTT. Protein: CASGRRGDSGNTIYF.

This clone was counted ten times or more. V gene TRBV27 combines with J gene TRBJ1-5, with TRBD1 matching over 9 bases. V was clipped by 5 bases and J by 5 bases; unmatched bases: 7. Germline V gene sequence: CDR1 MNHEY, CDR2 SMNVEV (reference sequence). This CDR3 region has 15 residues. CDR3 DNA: TGTGCCAGCAGTCCGGGGACAGGGAGTCATCAGCCCCAGCATTTT. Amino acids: CASSPGTGSHQPQHF.

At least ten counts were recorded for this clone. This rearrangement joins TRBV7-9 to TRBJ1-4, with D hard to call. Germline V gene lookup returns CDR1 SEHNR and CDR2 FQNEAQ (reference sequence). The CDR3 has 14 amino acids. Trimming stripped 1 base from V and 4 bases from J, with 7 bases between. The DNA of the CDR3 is TGTGCCAGCAGCTTAGTTGCGGGTAATGAAAAACTGTTTTTT. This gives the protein CASSLVAGNEKLFF.

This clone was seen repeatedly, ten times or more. The CDR3 region is CASSEEAGGADTQYF. Here the CDR3 DNA reads TGTGCCAGCAGTGAAGAAGCGGGAGGGGCAGATACGCAGTATTTT. The chain joins TRBV6-4 to TRBJ2-3; TRBD2 matches at 10 bases. V gave up 3 bases and J gave up 4 bases; unmatched junction bases: 4. CDR1 is MRHNA, CDR2 SNTAGT, per germline. This CDR3 is 15 amino acids long.

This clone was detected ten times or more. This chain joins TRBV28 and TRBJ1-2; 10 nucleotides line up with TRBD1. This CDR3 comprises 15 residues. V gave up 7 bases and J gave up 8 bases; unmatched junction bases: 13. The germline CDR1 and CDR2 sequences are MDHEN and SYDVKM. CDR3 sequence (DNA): TGTGCCAGCACCCCGGGCGGGACAGGGGCTAGAGGCTACACCTTC. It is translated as CASTPGGTGARGYTF.

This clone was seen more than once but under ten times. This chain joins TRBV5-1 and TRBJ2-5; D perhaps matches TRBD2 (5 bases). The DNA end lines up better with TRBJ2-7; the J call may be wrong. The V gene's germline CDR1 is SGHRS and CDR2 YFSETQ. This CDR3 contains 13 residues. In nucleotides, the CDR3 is TGCGCCAGCAGCTTGCCAGCGGAATACGAGCAGTACTTC. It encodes CASSLPAEYEQYF.